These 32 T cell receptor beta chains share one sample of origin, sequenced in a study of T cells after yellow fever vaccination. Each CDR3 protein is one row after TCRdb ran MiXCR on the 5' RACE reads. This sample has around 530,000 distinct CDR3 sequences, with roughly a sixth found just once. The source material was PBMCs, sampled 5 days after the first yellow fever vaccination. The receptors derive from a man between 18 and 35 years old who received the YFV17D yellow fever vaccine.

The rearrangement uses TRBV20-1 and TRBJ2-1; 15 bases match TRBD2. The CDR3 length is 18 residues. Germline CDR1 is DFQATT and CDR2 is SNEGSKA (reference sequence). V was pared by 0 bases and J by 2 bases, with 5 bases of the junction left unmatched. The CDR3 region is CSAREGLAGGAAYNEQFF. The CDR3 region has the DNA TGCAGTGCTAGAGAGGGACTAGCGGGGGGAGCGGCCTACAATGAGCAGTTCTTC.

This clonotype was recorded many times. CDR3 protein: CASSEILETIGTQYF. CDR3 coding DNA: TGCGCCAGCAGCGAAATACTAGAAACGATTGGGACCCAGTACTTC. This chain uses TRBV5-1 with TRBJ2-5; possibly TRBD2 for D (5 bases). CDR3 size: 15 residues. V was trimmed by 4 bases and J by 7 bases, leaving 20 bases between them. Germline CDR1 is SGHRS and CDR2 is YFSETQ.

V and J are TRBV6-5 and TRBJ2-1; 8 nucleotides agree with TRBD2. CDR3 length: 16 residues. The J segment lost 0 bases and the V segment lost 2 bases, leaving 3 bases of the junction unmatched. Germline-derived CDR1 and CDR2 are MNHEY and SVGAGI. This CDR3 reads CASSYRGGYSYNEQFF. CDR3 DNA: TGTGCCAGCAGTTACCGCGGGGGGTACTCCTACAATGAGCAGTTCTTC.

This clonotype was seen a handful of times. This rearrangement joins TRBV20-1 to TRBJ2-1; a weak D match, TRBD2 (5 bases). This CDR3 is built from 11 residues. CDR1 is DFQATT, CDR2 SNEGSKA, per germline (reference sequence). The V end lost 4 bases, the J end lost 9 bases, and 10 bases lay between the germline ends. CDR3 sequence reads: CSATAEGEQFF. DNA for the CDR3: TGCAGTGCTACGGCTGAGGGTGAGCAGTTCTTC.

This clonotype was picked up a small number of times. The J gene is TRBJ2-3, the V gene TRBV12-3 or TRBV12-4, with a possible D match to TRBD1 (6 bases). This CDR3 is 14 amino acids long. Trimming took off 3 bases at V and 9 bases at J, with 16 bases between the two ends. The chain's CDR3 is CASSLPGQGRTQYF. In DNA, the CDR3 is TGTGCCAGCAGTTTGCCGGGACAAGGCCGAACGCAGTATTTT.

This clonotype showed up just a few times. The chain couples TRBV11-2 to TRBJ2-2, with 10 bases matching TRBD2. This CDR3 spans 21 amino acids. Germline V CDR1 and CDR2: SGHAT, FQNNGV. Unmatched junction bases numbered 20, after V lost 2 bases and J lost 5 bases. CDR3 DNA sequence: TGTGCCAGCAGCTTACCCCGGGAGCGGGGGGGCCCGCATATTAAGACCGGGGAGCTGTTTTTT. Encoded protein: CASSLPRERGGPHIKTGELFF.

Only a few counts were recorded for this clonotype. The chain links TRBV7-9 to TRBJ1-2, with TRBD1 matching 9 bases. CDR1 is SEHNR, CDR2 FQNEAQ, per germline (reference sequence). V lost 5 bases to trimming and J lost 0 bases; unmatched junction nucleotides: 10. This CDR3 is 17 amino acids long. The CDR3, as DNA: TGTGCCAGCAGCCCTACACAGGGGGCCTCTTCTAACTATGGCTACACCTTC. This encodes CASSPTQGASSNYGYTF.

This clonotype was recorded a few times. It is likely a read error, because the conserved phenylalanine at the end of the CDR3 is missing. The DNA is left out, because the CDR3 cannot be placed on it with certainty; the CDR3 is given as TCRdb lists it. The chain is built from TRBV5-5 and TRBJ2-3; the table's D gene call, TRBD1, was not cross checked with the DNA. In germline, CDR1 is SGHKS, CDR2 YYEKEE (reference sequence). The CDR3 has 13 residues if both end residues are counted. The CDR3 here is CASSLAVGQAVGI.

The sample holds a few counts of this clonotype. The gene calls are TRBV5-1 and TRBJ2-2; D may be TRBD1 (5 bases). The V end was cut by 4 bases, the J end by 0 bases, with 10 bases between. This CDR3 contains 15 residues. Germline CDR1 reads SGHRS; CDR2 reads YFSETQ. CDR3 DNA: TGCGCCAGCAGCCCCGGACATACGAACACCGGGGAGCTGTTTTTT. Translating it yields CASSPGHTNTGELFF.

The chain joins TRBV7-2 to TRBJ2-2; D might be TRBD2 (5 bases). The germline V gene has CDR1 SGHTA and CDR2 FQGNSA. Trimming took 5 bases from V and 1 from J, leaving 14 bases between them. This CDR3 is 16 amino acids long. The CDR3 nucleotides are TGTGCCAGCAGCCTGTTTGGACTGATGAACACCGGGGAGCTGTTTTTT. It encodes CASSLFGLMNTGELFF.

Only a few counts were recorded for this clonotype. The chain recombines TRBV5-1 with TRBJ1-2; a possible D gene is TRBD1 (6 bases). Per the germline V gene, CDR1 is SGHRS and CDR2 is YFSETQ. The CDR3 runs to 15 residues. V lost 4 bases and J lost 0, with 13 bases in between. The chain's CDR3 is CASSQTQGPNYGYTF. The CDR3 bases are TGCGCCAGCAGCCAAACACAGGGACCTAACTATGGCTACACCTTC. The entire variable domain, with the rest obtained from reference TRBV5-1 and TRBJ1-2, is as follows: KAGVTQTPRYLIKTRGQQVTLSCSPISGHRSVSWYQQTPGQGLQFLFEYFSETQRNKGNFPGRFSGRQFSNSRSEMNVSTLELGDSALYLCASSQTQGPNYGYTFGSGTRLTVV.

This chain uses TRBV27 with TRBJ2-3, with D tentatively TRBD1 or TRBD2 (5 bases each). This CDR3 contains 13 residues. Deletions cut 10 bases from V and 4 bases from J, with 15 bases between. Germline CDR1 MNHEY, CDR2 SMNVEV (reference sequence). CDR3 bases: TGTGCCACCCAGCCCCAGGGAGCAGATACGCAGTATTTT. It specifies CATQPQGADTQYF.

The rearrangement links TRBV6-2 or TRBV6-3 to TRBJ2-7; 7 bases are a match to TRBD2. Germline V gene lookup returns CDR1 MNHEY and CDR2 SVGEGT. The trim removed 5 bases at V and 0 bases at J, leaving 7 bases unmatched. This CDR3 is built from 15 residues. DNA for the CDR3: TGTGCCAGCAGTCCGGGACTAAAAAGCTCCTACGAGCAGTACTTC. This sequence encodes CASSPGLKSSYEQYF.

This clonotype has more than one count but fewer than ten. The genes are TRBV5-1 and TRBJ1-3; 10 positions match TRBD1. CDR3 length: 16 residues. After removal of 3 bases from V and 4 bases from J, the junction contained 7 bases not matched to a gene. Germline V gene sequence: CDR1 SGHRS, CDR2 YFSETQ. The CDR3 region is CASSYATGGMGNTIYF. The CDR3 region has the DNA TGCGCCAGCAGCTATGCGACAGGGGGCATGGGAAACACCATATATTTT.

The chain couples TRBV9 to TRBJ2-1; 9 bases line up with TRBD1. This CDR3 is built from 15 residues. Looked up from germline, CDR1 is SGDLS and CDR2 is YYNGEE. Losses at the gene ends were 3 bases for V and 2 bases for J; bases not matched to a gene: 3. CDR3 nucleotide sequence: TGTGCCAGCAGCGAAAGACAGGGGGCCTACAATGAGCAGTTCTTC. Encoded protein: CASSERQGAYNEQFF.

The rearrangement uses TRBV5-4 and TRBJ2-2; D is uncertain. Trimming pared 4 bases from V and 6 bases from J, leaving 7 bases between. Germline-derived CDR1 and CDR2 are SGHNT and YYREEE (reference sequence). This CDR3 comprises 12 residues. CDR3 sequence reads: CASSGGPGELFF. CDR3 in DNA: TGTGCCAGCAGCGGCGGTCCCGGGGAGCTGTTTTTT.

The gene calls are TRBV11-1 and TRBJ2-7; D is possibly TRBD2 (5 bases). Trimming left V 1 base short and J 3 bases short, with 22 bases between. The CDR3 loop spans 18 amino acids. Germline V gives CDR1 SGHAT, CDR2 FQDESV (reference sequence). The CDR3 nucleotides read TGTGCCAGCAGCTTAGGAGGCATTGGACGTAGCGTTATCTACGAGCAGTACGTC. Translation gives CASSLGGIGRSVIYEQYV.

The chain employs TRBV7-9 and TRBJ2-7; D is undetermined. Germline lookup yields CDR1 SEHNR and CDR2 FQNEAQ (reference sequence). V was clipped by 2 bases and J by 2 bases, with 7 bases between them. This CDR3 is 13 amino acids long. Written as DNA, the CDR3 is TGTGCCAGCAGCTTAACGGTTGCCTACGAGCAGTACGTC. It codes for CASSLTVAYEQYV.

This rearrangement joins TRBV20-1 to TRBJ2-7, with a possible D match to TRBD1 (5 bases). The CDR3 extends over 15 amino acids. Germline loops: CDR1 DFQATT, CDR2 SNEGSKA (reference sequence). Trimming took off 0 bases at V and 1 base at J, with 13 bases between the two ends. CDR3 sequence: CSARDAWGYSYEQYF. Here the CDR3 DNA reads TGCAGTGCTAGAGATGCGTGGGGCTATTCCTACGAGCAGTACTTC.

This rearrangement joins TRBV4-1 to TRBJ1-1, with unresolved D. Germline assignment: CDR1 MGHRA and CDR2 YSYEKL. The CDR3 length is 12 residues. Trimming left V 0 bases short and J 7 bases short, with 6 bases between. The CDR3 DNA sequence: TGCGCCAGCAGCCAAGATGGGCGTGAAGCTTTCTTT. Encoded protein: CASSQDGREAFF.

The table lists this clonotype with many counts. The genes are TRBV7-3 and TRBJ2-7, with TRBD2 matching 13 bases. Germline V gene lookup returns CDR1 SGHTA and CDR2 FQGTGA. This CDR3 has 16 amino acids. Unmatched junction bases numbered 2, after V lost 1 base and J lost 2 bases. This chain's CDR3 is CASSLRGLAGPYEQYV. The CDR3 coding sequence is TGTGCCAGCAGCTTAAGGGGACTAGCGGGGCCCTACGAGCAGTACGTC.

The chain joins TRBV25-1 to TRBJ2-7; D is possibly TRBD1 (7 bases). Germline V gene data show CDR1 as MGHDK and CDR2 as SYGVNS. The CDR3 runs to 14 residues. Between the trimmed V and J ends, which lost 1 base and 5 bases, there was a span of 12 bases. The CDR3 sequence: CASSELGGQHEQYF. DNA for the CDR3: TGTGCCAGCAGTGAATTGGGGGGACAGCACGAGCAGTACTTC.

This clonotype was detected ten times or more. CDR3 nucleotides: TGTGCCAGCAGTACCCGGGGGCGTAACACTGAAGCTTTCTTT. This sequence encodes CASSTRGRNTEAFF. The chain carries TRBV12-3 or TRBV12-4 and TRBJ1-1; tentatively, D is TRBD1 (6 bases). Trimming pared 5 bases from V and 2 bases from J, leaving 12 bases between. The CDR3 has 14 amino acids.

CDR3 in amino acids: CASRSTGRAGANVLTF. The CDR3 region has the DNA TGTGCCAGCAGATCCACGGGGCGGGCTGGGGCCAACGTCCTGACTTTC. The chain uses TRBV27 and TRBJ2-6; perhaps D is TRBD1 or TRBD2 (5 bases each). The V and J ends lost 6 bases and 2 bases respectively, with 14 bases between them. The CDR3 totals 16 residues. The V gene's germline CDR1 is MNHEY and CDR2 SMNVEV (reference sequence).

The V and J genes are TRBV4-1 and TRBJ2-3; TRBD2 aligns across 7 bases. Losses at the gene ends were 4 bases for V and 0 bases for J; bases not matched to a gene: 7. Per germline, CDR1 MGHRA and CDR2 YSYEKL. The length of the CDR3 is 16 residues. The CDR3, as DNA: TGCGCCAGCAGCCCCCGGACTAGAACTAGCACAGATACGCAGTATTTT. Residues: CASSPRTRTSTDTQYF.

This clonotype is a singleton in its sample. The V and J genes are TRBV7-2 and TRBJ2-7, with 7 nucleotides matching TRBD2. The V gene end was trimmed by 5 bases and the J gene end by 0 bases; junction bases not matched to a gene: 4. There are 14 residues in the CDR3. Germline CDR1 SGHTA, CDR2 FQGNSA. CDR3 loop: CASSHGLVSYEQYV. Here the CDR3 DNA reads TGTGCCAGCAGCCATGGACTAGTCTCCTACGAGCAGTACGTC.

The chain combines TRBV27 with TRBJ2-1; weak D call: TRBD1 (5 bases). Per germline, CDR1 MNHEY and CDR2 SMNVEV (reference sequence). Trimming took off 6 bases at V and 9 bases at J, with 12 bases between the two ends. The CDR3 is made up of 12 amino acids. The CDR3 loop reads CASRPTGAEQFF. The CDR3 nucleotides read TGTGCCAGCAGGCCTACAGGAGCTGAGCAGTTCTTC.

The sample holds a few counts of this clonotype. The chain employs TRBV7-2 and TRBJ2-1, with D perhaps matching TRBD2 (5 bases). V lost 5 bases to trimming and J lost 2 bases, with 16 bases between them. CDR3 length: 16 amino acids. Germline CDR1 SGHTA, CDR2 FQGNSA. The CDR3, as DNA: TGTGCCAGCAGCCCCCTAACGGGGTTAGCCTACAATGAGCAGTTCTTC. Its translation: CASSPLTGLAYNEQFF.

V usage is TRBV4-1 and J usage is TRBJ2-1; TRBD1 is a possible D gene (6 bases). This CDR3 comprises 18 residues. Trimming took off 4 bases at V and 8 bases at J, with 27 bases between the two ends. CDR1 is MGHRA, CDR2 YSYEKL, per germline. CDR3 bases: TGCGCCAGCAGCCTCAAACCCCGTGACAGGTTGAAAGTAGATGAGCAGTTCTTC. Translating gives CASSLKPRDRLKVDEQFF.

The CDR3, as DNA: TGTGCCAGCAGCTTGGGCCGAGGGGAAGGCGAGCAGTACTTC. Its protein product is CASSLGRGEGEQYF. The chain couples TRBV7-7 to TRBJ2-7; D assignment may be TRBD1 or TRBD2 (5 bases each). The CDR3 consists of 14 residues. The germline V and J ends were trimmed by 3 bases and 6 bases, with 15 bases remaining between them. CDR1 and CDR2 from the germline V gene are SSHAT and FNYEAQ (reference sequence).

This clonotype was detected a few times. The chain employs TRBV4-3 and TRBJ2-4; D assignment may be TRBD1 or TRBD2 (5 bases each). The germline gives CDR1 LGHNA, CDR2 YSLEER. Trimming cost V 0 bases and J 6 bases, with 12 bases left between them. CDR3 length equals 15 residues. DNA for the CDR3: TGCGCCAGCAGCCAAGATCTCTCTGGGACAAACATTCAGTACTTC. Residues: CASSQDLSGTNIQYF.

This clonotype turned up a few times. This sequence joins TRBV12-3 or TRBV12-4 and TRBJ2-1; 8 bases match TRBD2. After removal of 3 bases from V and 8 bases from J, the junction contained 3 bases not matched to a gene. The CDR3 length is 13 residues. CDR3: CASSFGLAYEQFF. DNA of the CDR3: TGTGCCAGCAGTTTCGGACTAGCTTATGAGCAGTTCTTC.